This T cell receptor (beta chain) is drawn from a study of vaccination effects on CD4 cells after COVID-19. The culture ran for approximately 11 days before CD4+ T cells were isolated. The CDR3 is made up of 14 amino acids. CDR1 and CDR2 (germline): MNHEY, SMNVEV (reference sequence). V lost 6 bases to trimming and J lost 5 bases, with 14 bases between them. Study conclusions and caveats: Clones that were induced by infection or by vaccine showed marked contraction late after vaccination.

Regarding this clone: Antigen: not known.

Assay: immunoSEQ multiplex PCR; the TCRdb copy retains only in-frame clones and omits some. The repertoire holds around 27,000 clones, with 55% to 65% as singletons. This rearrangement joins TRBV27 to TRBJ2-1; D could derive from TRBD1 or TRBD2 (5 bases each). This clonotype originated in a human donor who received a COVID-19 vaccine. The sequencing used CD4+ T cells from PBMCs cultured without peptide, collected before COVID-19 vaccination. CDR3 loop: CASRTTRGDNEQFF. In DNA form, the CDR3 reads TGTGCCAGCAGAACGACAAGGGGAGACAATGAGCAGTTCTTC.